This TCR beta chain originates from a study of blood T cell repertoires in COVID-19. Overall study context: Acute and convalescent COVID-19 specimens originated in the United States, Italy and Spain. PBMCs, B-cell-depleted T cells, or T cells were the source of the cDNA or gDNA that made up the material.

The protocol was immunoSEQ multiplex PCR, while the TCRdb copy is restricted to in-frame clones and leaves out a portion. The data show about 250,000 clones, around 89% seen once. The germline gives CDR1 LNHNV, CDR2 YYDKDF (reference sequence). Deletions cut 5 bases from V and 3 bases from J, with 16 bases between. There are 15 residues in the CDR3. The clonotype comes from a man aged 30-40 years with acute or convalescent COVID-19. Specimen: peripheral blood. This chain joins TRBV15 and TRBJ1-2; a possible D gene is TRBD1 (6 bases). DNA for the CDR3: TGTGCCACCAGCGCTCCGGACAGACTTCACTATGGCTACACCTTC. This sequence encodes CATSAPDRLHYGYTF.